Listed below are T cell receptor beta chains from one sample, sequenced in a study of T cell changes during pregnancy in multiple sclerosis. Profiled with immunoSEQ multiplex PCR; TCRdb holds only in-frame clones, not every one. The sample contains tens of thousands of clones, about nine tenths of which appear only once. The sequencing here drew on CD4+ T cells from peripheral blood mononuclear cells, taken in the second trimester of pregnancy. These receptors originate from a female donor with multiple sclerosis, enrolled in a pregnancy study. Both conserved end residues are part of each CDR3. Each record gives: V gene, J gene, CDR3 protein.

>TRBV5-1|TRBJ1-3
CASSLEPGGAGNTIYF
>TRBV19|TRBJ2-5
CASSSPTSGETQYF
>TRBV5-6|TRBJ2-5
CASSQHPGGGETQYF
>TRBV2|TRBJ2-7
CASSEQGAGEQYF
>TRBV5-1|TRBJ1-1
CASSLGEGDTEAFF
>TRBV5-4|TRBJ1-1
CASSPTLTENTEAFF
>TRBV25-1|TRBJ1-4
CASSDWGRVSNEKLFF
>TRBV5-1|TRBJ2-7
CASSFLGGQYEQYF
>TRBV28|TRBJ2-5
CASSLRQETQYF
>TRBV11-3|TRBJ1-3
CASSFISGTGSGNTIYF
>TRBV28|TRBJ1-2
CASSFSDRGPGYTF
>TRBV5-1|TRBJ1-1
CASSFRGGTEAFF
>TRBV5-6|TRBJ2-2
CASSLGQPGTGELFF
>TRBV2|TRBJ2-7
CASRKLTSGEQYF
>TRBV19|TRBJ1-5
CASSIYVTANQPQHF
>TRBV6-1|TRBJ1-5
CASSWGQVDQPQHF
>TRBV27|TRBJ1-2
CASSYYGAGGMTYYGYTF
>TRBV21-1|TRBJ2-7
CAIHKRSGQGGGTYEQYF
>TRBV4-1|TRBJ1-3
CASGSGSSGNTIYF
>TRBV30|TRBJ2-7
CAWSVGLAGVYEQYF
>TRBV4-1|TRBJ1-2
CASSQDEGGTGGYTF
>TRBV5-1|TRBJ1-5
CASSLGAGGQPQHF
>TRBV29-1|TRBJ1-2
CSVEDTGANYGYTF
>TRBV21-1|TRBJ2-5
CASTETSGVSRETQYF
>TRBV28|TRBJ1-2
CASSSSGTGGHGYTF
>TRBV7-6|TRBJ2-7
CASSLSGTWRTYEQYF
>TRBV7-8|TRBJ1-1
CASRGSGDTEAFF
>TRBV28|TRBJ1-2
CASSPTGTHGYTF
>TRBV19|TRBJ1-1
CASSPTGDRMNTEAFF
>TRBV4-3|TRBJ2-7
CASSQEPGQGGYEQYF
>TRBV30|TRBJ1-2
CAWSAYLTPSGTGSRNYGYTF
>TRBV19|TRBJ2-2
CASSRKREPGELFF
>TRBV28|TRBJ1-2
CASILSGGLYGYTF
>TRBV9|TRBJ1-3
CASSPRPGGIGNTIYF
>TRBV19|TRBJ2-5
CASSIGADIVETQYF